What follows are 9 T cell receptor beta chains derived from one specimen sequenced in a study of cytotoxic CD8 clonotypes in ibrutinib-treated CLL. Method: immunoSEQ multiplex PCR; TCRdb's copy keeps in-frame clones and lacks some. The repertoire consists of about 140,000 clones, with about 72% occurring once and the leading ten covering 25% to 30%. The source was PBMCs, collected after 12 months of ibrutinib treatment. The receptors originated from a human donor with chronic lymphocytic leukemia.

In DNA form, the CDR3 reads TGTGCCATCCCCCGGACAGCGAACACCGGGGAGCTGTTTTTT. Translated, it gives CAIPRTANTGELFF. The V gene is TRBV10-3, the J gene TRBJ2-2; the D gene is possibly TRBD1 (6 bases). CDR3 length: 14 residues. Germline V gives CDR1 ENHRY, CDR2 SYGVKD. Trimming stripped 8 bases from V and 0 bases from J, with 10 bases between.

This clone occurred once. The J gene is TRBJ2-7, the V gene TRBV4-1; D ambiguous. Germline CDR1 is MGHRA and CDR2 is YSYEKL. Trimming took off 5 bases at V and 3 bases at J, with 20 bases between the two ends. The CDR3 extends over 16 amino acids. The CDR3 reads CASSSVGTGSGYEQYF. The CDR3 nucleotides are TGCGCCAGCAGCTCAGTAGGCACGGGTTCAGGCTACGAGCAGTACTTC.

The CDR3 coding sequence is TGCGCCAGCAGCTTGGTTGGAGGCTCCTACGAGCAGTACTTC. Translation gives CASSLVGGSYEQYF. The chain combines TRBV5-1 with TRBJ2-7, with D possibly TRBD2 on 5 matching bases. The CDR3 consists of 14 residues. Trimming pared 0 bases from V and 0 bases from J, leaving 7 bases between. The germline V gene has CDR1 SGHRS and CDR2 YFSETQ.

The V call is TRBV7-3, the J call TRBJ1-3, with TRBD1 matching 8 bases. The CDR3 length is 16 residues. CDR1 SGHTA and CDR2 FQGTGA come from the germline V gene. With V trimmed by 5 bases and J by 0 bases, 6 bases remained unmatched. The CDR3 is CASSPYRGSSGNTIYF. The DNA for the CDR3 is TGTGCCAGCAGCCCCTACAGGGGGTCCTCTGGAAACACCATATATTTT. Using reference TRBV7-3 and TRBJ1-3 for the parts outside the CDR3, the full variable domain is GAGVSQTPSNKVTEKGKYVELRCDPISGHTALYWYRQSLGQGPEFLIYFQGTGAADDSGLPNDRFFAVRPEGSVSTLKIQRTERGDSAVYLCASSPYRGSSGNTIYFGEGSWLTVV.

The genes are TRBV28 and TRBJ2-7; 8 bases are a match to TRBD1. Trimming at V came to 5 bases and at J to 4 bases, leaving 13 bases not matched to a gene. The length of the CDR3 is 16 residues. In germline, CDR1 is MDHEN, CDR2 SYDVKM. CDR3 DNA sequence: TGTGCCAGCAGTCCCACAGGCGGGACAGGTCTTTACGAGCAGTACTTC. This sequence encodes CASSPTGGTGLYEQYF.

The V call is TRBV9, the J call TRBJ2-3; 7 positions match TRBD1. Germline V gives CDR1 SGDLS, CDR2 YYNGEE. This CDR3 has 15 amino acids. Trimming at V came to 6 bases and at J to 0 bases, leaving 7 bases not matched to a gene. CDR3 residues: CASTPGGQSTDTQYF. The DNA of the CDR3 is TGTGCCAGCACCCCAGGGGGACAAAGCACAGATACGCAGTATTTT.

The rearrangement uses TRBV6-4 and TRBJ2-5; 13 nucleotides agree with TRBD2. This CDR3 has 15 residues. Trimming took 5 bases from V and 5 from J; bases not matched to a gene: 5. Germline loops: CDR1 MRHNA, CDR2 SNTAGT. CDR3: CASSRLAGGPETQYF. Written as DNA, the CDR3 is TGTGCCAGCAGTAGACTAGCGGGGGGCCCGGAGACCCAGTACTTC.

CDR3 region: CASSLEGGQSGNTIYF. In DNA, the CDR3 is TGTGCCAGCAGCTTAGAGGGGGGGCAGTCTGGAAACACCATATATTTT. The rearrangement links TRBV7-8 to TRBJ1-3; D possibly corresponds to TRBD1 (6 bases). This CDR3 is 16 amino acids long. Trimming left V 1 base short and J 1 base short, with 11 bases between. CDR1 SGHVS and CDR2 FQNEAQ come from the germline V gene.

CDR3 sequence reads: CASSQLGLSTDTQYF. The CDR3 DNA follows: TGCGCCAGCAGCCAACTTGGACTAAGCACAGATACGCAGTATTTT. This chain connects TRBV4-1 to TRBJ2-3; D perhaps matches TRBD2 (6 bases). Germline CDR1 reads MGHRA; CDR2 reads YSYEKL. Deletions cut 2 bases from V and 0 bases from J, with 9 bases between. CDR3 size: 15 residues.